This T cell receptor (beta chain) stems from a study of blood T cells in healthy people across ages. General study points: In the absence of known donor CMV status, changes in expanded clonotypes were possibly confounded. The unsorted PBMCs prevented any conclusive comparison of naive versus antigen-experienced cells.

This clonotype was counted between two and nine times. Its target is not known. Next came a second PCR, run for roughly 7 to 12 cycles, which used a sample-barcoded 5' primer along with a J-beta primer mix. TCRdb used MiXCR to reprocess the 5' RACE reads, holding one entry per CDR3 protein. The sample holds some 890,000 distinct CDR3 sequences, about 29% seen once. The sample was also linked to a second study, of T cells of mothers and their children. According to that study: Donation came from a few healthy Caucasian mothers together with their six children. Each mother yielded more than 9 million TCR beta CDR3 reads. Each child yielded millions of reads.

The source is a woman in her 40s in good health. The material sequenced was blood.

As DNA, the CDR3 is TGCGCCAGCAGCTTGTCACAGCCGGGAGACAATGAGCAGTTCTTC. Its protein is CASSLSQPGDNEQFF. This sequence joins TRBV5-1 and TRBJ2-1; D may be TRBD2 (6 bases). CDR3 length: 15 residues. V lost 1 base, J lost 5 bases, and 13 bases lay in between. Germline values: CDR1 SGHRS, CDR2 YFSETQ. The full variable domain, its missing parts supplied by reference TRBV5-1 and TRBJ2-1, is KAGVTQTPRYLIKTRGQQVTLSCSPISGHRSVSWYQQTPGQGLQFLFEYFSETQRNKGNFPGRFSGRQFSNSRSEMNVSTLELGDSALYLCASSLSQPGDNEQFFGPGTRLTVL.